The sequence of this TCR beta chain was determined in a study of identical twins. Template switching created a universal primer site, and the cDNA included unique molecular identifiers. TCRdb recomputed calls from the 5' RACE reads with MiXCR, one row per CDR3 protein. The data show roughly 350,000 distinct CDR3 sequences, approximately 9.1% seen once. Study-wide points: Those out-of-frame alpha sequences shared by twins showed an excess of low generation probability. The study reached conclusions through statistical analysis that was cross-sectional, not following the same donors. Cord blood's abundant beta clonotypes had fewer insertions, unlike memory repertoires.

Germline V gene lookup returns CDR1 SGHRS and CDR2 YFSETQ. The CDR3 loop spans 13 amino acids. Concerning this clonotype: The antigen remains unidentified. One junction end does not reproduce the germline sequence, and a read error may be involved.

The chain has TRBV5-1 and TRBJ2-1; D is unresolved. The source material was naive T cells sorted from blood. This receptor was taken from a woman aged 50 to 60 in good health. The CDR3 region has the DNA TGCACCAGCAGCTTGGCCTTAGCTGGTGAGCAGTTCTTC. Translating it yields CTSSLALAGEQFF.